This entry lists 6 T cell receptor beta chains sequenced from one sample in a study of OX40 agonist ivuxolimab in advanced cancers. Sequenced by immunoSEQ multiplex PCR; TCRdb stores in-frame clones only, minus some. The sample includes some 96,000 clones, roughly 90% of them seen just once. Sample: CD4+ or CD8+ T cells sorted from blood, taken in a trial of the OX40 agonist ivuxolimab. These receptors were obtained from an adult with an advanced solid tumor such as melanoma, head and neck, liver or kidney cancer.

This clone was seen once. This chain uses TRBV6-4 with TRBJ2-1; TRBD2 agrees at 9 bases. The CDR3 is made up of 18 amino acids. CDR1 MRHNA and CDR2 SNTAGT come from the germline V gene. Trimming removed 5 bases from V and 4 bases from J; junction bases left unmatched: 15. As DNA, the CDR3 is TGTGCCAGCAGTAGCGGGAGGCCATCATTCGGTACTTACAATGAGCAGTTCTTC. Residues: CASSSGRPSFGTYNEQFF.

This clone showed up just once. The chain couples TRBV11-2 to TRBJ1-4; D remains unclear. CDR3 size: 13 residues. Trimming removed 2 bases from V and 4 bases from J, with 5 bases in between. CDR1 is SGHAT and CDR2 is FQNNGV in the germline V gene. CDR3 coding DNA: TGTGCCAGCAGCTTAATTCTTAATGAAAAACTGTTTTTT. This translates into CASSLILNEKLFF.

Comment on this clone: Other DNA sequences from this sample encode an identical CDR3 as well. This chain joins TRBV6-5 and TRBJ2-3, with D possibly matching TRBD2 (6 bases). This CDR3 contains 13 residues. V lost 6 bases and J lost 5, with 12 bases in between. CDR1 is MNHEY, CDR2 SVGAGI, per germline. CDR3 amino acids: CASSPGGGDTQYF. The CDR3 DNA follows: TGTGCCAGCAGCCCCGGGGGTGGAGATACGCAGTATTTT.

V gene TRBV7-9 combines with J gene TRBJ1-3, with 8 bases lining up with TRBD1. The CDR3 extends over 15 amino acids. V was pared by 3 bases and J by 0 bases, with 1 base of the junction left unmatched. The germline V gene has CDR1 SEHNR and CDR2 FQNEAQ (reference sequence). The CDR3 sequence: CASSLTGDSGNTIYF. As DNA, the CDR3 is TGTGCCAGCAGCTTGACAGGGGACTCTGGAAACACCATATATTTT.

In DNA form, the CDR3 reads TGCAGCGGACTAGCGAGTTACAATGAGCAGTTCTTC. It encodes CSGLASYNEQFF. This chain links TRBV29-1 with TRBJ2-1, with 8 positions matching TRBD2. The V gene's germline CDR1 is SQVTM and CDR2 ANQGSEA. The CDR3 runs 12 residues. V shed 7 bases and J 4 bases; nucleotides not matched to a gene: 3.

The genes are TRBV4-1 and TRBJ2-7, with 8 bases lining up with TRBD1. The CDR3 is 12 residues long. The J segment lost 5 bases and the V segment lost 4 bases, leaving 1 base of the junction unmatched. Germline V gene data show CDR1 as MGHRA and CDR2 as YSYEKL. CDR3 sequence reads: CASSRDRNEQYF. The DNA of the CDR3 is TGCGCCAGCAGCCGGGACAGGAACGAGCAGTACTTC.